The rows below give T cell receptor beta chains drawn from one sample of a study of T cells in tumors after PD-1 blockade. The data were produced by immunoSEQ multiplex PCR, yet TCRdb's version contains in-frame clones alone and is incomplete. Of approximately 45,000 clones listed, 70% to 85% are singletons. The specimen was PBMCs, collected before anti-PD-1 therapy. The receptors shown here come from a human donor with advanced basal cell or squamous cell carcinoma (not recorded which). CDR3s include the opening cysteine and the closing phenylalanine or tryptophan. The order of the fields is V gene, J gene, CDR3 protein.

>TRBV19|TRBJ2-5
CASSVQGGETQYF
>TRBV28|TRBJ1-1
CASSFGELGTEAFF
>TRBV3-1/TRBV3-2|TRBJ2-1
CASSQRDRGFYNEQFF
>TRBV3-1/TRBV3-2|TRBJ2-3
CASSQDLTSGTDTQYF
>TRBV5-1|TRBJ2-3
CASSGLAGGPGDTQYF
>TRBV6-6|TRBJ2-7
CASSYREGFDEQYF
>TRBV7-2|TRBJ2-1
CASSLGSYNEQFF
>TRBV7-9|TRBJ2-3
CASSSPSTDTQYF
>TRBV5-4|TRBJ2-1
CASSLGGGAGALGREQFF
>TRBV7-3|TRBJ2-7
CASSLESSYEQYF
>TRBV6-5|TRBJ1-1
CASSRLRGATEAFF